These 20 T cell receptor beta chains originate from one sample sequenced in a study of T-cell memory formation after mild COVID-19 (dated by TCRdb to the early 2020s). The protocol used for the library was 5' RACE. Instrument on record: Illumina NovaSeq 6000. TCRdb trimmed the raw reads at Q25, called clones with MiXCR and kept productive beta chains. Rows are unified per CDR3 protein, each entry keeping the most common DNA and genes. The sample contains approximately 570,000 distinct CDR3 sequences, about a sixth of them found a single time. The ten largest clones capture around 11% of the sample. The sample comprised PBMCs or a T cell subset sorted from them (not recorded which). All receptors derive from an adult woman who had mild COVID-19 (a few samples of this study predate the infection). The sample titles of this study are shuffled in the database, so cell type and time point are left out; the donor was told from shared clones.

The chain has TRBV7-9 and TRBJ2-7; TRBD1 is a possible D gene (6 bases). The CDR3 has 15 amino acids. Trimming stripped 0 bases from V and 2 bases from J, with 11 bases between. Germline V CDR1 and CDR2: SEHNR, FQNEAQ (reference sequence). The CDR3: CASSLAFRGAYEQYF. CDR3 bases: TGTGCCAGCAGCTTAGCGTTCAGGGGCGCCTACGAGCAGTACTTC.

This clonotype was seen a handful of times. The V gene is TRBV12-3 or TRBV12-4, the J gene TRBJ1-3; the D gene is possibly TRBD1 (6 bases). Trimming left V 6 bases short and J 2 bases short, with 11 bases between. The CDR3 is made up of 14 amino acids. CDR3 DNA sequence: TGTGCCAGCAGAAAACAGGGACCTGGAAACACCATATATTTT. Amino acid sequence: CASRKQGPGNTIYF.

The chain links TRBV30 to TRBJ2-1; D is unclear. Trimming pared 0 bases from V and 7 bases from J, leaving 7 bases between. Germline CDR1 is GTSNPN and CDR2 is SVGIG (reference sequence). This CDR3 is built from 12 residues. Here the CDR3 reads CAWSVSVNEQFF. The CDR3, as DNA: TGTGCCTGGAGTGTTAGTGTTAATGAGCAGTTCTTC.

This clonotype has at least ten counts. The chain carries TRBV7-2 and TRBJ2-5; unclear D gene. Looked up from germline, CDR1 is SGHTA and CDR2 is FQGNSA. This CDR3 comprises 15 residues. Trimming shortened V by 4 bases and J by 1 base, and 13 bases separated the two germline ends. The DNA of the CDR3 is TGTGCCAGCAGCTCCCTTCTAGGAGTCCAAGAGACCCAGTACTTC. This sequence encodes CASSSLLGVQETQYF.

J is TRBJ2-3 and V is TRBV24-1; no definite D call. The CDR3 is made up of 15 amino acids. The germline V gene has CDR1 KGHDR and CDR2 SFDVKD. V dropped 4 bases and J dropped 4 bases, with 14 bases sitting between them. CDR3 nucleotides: TGTGCCACCAGTGACCCCTCGGGCATGGCAGATACGCAGTATTTT. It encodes CATSDPSGMADTQYF.

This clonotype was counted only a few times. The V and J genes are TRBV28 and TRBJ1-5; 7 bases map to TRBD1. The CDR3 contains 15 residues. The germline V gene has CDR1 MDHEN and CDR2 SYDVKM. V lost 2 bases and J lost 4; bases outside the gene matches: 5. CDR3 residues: CASSLGGQRNQPQHF. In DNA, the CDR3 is TGTGCCAGCAGTTTAGGGGGACAGCGGAATCAGCCCCAGCATTTT.

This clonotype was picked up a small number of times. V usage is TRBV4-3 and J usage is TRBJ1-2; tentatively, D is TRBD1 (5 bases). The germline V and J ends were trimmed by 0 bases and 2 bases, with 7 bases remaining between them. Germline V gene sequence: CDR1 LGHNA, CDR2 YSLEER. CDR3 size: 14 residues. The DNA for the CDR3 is TGCGCCAGCAGCCAAGACTACAGGAACTATGGCTACACCTTC. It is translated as CASSQDYRNYGYTF.

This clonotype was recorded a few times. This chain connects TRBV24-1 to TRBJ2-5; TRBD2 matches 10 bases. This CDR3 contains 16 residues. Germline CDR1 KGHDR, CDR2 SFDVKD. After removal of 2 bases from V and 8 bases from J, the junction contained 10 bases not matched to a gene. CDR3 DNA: TGTGCCACCAGTGATTCAGGGCTAGCGGGAGTTGGTACCCAGTACTTC. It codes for CATSDSGLAGVGTQYF.

The CDR3 DNA is TGTGCCAGCTCAAAGGGAGGGACGGCGAGTTCACCCCTCCACTTT. Translating it yields CASSKGGTASSPLHF. The V gene is TRBV19, the J gene TRBJ1-6; TRBD1 is a possible D gene (5 bases). CDR1 is LNHDA, CDR2 SQIVND, per germline (reference sequence). The CDR3 runs 15 residues. Trimming pared 9 bases from V and 9 bases from J, leaving 21 bases between.

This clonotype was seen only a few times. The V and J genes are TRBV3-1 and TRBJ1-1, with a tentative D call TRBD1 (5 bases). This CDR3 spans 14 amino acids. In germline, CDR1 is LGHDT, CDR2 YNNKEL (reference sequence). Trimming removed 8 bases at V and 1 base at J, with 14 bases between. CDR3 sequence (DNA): TGTGCCAGCGGGTCCGGGAGGGGGAACACTGAAGCTTTCTTT. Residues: CASGSGRGNTEAFF.

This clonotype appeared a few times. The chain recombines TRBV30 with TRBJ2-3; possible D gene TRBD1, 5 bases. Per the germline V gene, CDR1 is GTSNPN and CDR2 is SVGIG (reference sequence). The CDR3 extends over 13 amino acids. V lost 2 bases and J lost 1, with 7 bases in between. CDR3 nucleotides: TGTGCCTGGAGTATAGGGGGCACAGATACGCAGTATTTT. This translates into CAWSIGGTDTQYF.

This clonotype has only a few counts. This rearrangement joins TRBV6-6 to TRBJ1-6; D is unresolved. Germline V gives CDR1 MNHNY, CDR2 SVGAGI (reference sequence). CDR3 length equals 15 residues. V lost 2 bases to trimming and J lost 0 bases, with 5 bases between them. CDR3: CASSYPSSYNSPLHF. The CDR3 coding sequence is TGTGCCAGCAGTTACCCCAGCTCCTATAATTCACCCCTCCACTTT.

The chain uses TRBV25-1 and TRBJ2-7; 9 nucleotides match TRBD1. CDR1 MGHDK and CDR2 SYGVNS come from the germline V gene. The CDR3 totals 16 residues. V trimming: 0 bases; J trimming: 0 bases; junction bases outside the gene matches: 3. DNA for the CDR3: TGTGCCAGCAGTGAATATGGGACAGGGAACTCCTACGAGCAGTACTTC. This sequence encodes CASSEYGTGNSYEQYF.

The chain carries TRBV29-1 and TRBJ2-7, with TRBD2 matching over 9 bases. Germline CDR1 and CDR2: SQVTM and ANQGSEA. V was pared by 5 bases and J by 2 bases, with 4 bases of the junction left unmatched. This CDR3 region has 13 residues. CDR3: CSVKLAGAYEQYF. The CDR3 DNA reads TGCAGCGTTAAGTTAGCGGGGGCCTACGAGCAGTACTTC.

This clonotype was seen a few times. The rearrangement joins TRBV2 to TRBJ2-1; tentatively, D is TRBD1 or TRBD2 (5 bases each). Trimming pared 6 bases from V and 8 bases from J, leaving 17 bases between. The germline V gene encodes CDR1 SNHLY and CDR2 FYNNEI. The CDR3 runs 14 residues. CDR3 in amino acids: CASRRRDRGDEQFF. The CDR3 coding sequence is TGTGCCAGCAGGCGCCGGGACCGAGGGGATGAGCAGTTCTTC. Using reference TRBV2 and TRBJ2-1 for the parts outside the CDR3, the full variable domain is EPEVTQTPSHQVTQMGQEVILRCVPISNHLYFYWYRQILGQKVEFLVSFYNNEISEKSEIFDDQFSVERPDGSNFTLKIRSTKLEDSAMYFCASRRRDRGDEQFFGPGTRLTVL.

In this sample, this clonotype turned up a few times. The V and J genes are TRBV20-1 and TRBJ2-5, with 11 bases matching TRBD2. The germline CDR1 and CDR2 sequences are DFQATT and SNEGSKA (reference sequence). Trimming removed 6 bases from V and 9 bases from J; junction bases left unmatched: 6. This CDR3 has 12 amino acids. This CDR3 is CSASGTSGSQYF. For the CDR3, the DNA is TGCAGTGCGTCCGGGACTAGCGGTTCCCAGTACTTC.

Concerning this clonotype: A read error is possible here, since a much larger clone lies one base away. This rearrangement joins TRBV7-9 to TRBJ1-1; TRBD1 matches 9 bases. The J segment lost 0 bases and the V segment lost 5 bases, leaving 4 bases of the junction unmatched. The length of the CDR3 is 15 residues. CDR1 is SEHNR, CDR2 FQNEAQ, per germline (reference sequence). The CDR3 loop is CASSPWTGVNTEAFF. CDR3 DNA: TGTGCCAGCAGCCCTTGGACAGGGGTGAACACTGAAGCTTTCTTT.

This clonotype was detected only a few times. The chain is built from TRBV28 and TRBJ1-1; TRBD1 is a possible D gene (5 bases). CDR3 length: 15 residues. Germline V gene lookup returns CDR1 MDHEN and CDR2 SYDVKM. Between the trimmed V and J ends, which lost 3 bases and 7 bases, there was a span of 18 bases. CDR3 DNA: TGTGCCAGCAGTTTCGTTGGGCAGGGACGGAGTGAAGCTTTCTTT. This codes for CASSFVGQGRSEAFF.

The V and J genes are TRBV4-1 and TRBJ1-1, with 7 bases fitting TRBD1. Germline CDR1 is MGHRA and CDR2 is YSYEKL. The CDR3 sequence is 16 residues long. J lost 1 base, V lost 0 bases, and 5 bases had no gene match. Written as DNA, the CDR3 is TGCGCCAGCAGCCAAGAAGGGACAGTCCCGAACACTGAAGCTTTCTTT. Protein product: CASSQEGTVPNTEAFF.

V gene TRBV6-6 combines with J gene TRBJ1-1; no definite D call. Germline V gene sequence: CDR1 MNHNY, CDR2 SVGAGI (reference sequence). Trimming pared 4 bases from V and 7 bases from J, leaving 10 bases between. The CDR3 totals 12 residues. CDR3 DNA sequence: TGTGCCAGCAGTTCATTAGCGTATGAAGCTTTCTTT. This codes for CASSSLAYEAFF.